The next 30 T cell receptor beta chains were all read from a single sample in a study of T cells in localized non-small cell lung cancer. Assay used: immunoSEQ multiplex PCR; TCRdb lists only in-frame clones, some missing. The sample records 25,000 to 35,000 clones, approximately 90% being singletons. This material consisted of peripheral blood, taken before any cancer treatment. The receptors come from a female donor at least 60 years old with stage III squamous cell lung carcinoma.

The chain carries TRBV28 and TRBJ2-1; tentative D call: TRBD1 (5 bases). Trimming took 1 base from V and 3 from J, leaving 10 bases between them. This CDR3 is 15 amino acids long. The germline gives CDR1 MDHEN, CDR2 SYDVKM. The CDR3 protein is CASSLSFDSYNEQFF. The CDR3 DNA sequence: TGTGCCAGCAGTTTATCATTCGACAGCTACAATGAGCAGTTCTTC. Filled out from reference TRBV28 and TRBJ2-1, the complete variable domain reads DVKVTQSSRYLVKRTGEKVFLECVQDMDHENMFWYRQDPGLGLRLIYFSYDVKMKEKGDIPEGYSVSREKKERFSLILESASTNQTSMYLCASSLSFDSYNEQFFGPGTRLTVL.

The gene calls are TRBV10-3 and TRBJ1-1, with 10 bases aligning to TRBD1. The CDR3 runs 18 residues. Trimming cost V 0 bases and J 6 bases; bases outside gene matches: 13. Per the germline V gene, CDR1 is ENHRY and CDR2 is SYGVKD. The CDR3 spells CAISESKGRTGGSSEAFF. Written as DNA, the CDR3 is TGTGCCATCAGTGAGTCGAAGGGTAGGACAGGGGGATCCTCTGAAGCTTTCTTT.

CDR3 coding DNA: TGTGCCAGCAGCTTATGGGGCGGGGGTCCCTACGAGCAGTACTTC. It codes for CASSLWGGGPYEQYF. This chain connects TRBV7-9 to TRBJ2-7; 7 positions agree with TRBD2. Germline V gives CDR1 SEHNR, CDR2 FQNEAQ (reference sequence). The junction had 6 bases not matched to a gene; V was cut back by 2 bases and J by 2 bases. The CDR3 runs 15 residues.

This sequence joins TRBV7-6 and TRBJ1-3, with unresolved D. The CDR3 has 18 amino acids. The ends were cut back, 1 base at V and 4 bases at J, with 20 bases in the middle. Per germline, CDR1 SGHVS and CDR2 FNYEAQ. This chain's CDR3 is CASSLEARPIRRGNTIYF. In DNA form, the CDR3 reads TGTGCCAGCAGCTTAGAGGCCAGGCCAATACGGCGGGGAAACACCATATATTTT.

The chain is built from TRBV2 and TRBJ1-6; D is uncertain. CDR1 and CDR2 from the germline V gene are SNHLY and FYNNEI. The CDR3 runs to 13 residues. Trimming removed 7 bases at V and 10 bases at J, with 14 bases between. The CDR3 region is CASIPQDGSPLHF. The CDR3 DNA sequence: TGTGCCAGCATCCCCCAGGACGGCTCACCCCTCCACTTT.

This clone was picked up a small number of times. The chain couples TRBV7-9 to TRBJ2-5; the D gene is possibly TRBD2 (6 bases). The V end was cut by 10 bases, the J end by 2 bases, with 17 bases between. Germline lookup yields CDR1 SEHNR and CDR2 FQNEAQ (reference sequence). CDR3 length: 14 amino acids. CDR3 DNA sequence: TGTGCCACCGGGACTCCGAAAGTGCAAGAGACCCAGTACTTC. Its protein is CATGTPKVQETQYF.

This clone appeared a few times. This rearrangement joins TRBV28 to TRBJ2-1; 13 positions match TRBD2. The germline V gene encodes CDR1 MDHEN and CDR2 SYDVKM. V shed 7 bases and J 10 bases; nucleotides not matched to a gene: 10. The CDR3 runs to 15 residues. CDR3: CASISPGLAGLEQFF. Here the CDR3 DNA reads TGTGCCAGCATCTCCCCGGGACTAGCGGGGCTAGAGCAGTTCTTC.

This sequence joins TRBV5-1 and TRBJ2-2, with D tentatively TRBD1 (5 bases). CDR1 and CDR2 from the germline V gene are SGHRS and YFSETQ. V shed 4 bases and J shed 6 bases, with 13 bases lying between them. The CDR3 is made up of 14 amino acids. CDR3 residues: CASSLHDSPGELFF. CDR3 nucleotide sequence: TGCGCCAGCAGCCTACATGACAGCCCCGGGGAGCTGTTTTTT.

This chain joins TRBV25-1 and TRBJ1-3; maybe TRBD1 (5 bases). V was pared by 6 bases and J by 3 bases, with 12 bases between. From germline, CDR1 is MGHDK and CDR2 SYGVNS. The CDR3 sequence is 14 residues long. CDR3 nucleotide sequence: TGTGCCAGCAGCCGGGGACTTGGTGGAAACACCATATATTTT. The encoded protein is CASSRGLGGNTIYF.

This chain joins TRBV27 and TRBJ1-4; tentative D call: TRBD1 (5 bases). Germline lookup yields CDR1 MNHEY and CDR2 SMNVEV (reference sequence). Trimming removed 0 bases from V and 2 bases from J, with 10 bases in between. The CDR3 length is 16 residues. For the CDR3, the DNA is TGTGCCAGCAGTTTATCCCTGGGGGGGACTAATGAAAAACTGTTTTTT. Its protein product is CASSLSLGGTNEKLFF. The full variable domain, its missing parts supplied by reference TRBV27 and TRBJ1-4, is EAQVTQNPRYLITVTGKKLTVTCSQNMNHEYMSWYRQDPGLGLRQIYYSMNVEVTDKGDVPEGYKVSRKEKRNFPLILESPSPNQTSLYFCASSLSLGGTNEKLFFGSGTQLSVL.

The chain carries TRBV7-4 and TRBJ1-1; D is possibly TRBD1 (6 bases). The CDR3 is 15 residues long. Germline V gives CDR1 SGHVT, CDR2 SQSDAQ. V was cut by 5 bases and J by 3 bases, with 16 bases left in between. The CDR3 region has the DNA TGTGCCAGCAGCACCACAGGGAGGGGAGACACTGAAGCTTTCTTT. Encoded protein: CASSTTGRGDTEAFF.

The CDR3 loop is CASSPGDTGELFF. Here the CDR3 DNA reads TGTGCCAGCTCACCGGGGGACACCGGGGAGCTGTTTTTT. This rearrangement joins TRBV18 to TRBJ2-2; tentatively, D is TRBD1 or TRBD2 (5 bases each). In germline, CDR1 is KGHSH, CDR2 LQKENI. The V and J ends lost 3 bases and 3 bases respectively, with 5 bases between them. CDR3 length: 13 amino acids.

The rearrangement joins TRBV7-3 to TRBJ1-4, with 8 bases aligning to TRBD1. V trimming: 5 bases; J trimming: 8 bases; junction bases outside the gene matches: 10. Looked up from germline, CDR1 is SGHTA and CDR2 is FQGTGA. This CDR3 has 15 residues. CDR3 sequence: CASSARTGYGEKLFF. Here the CDR3 DNA reads TGTGCCAGCAGCGCCCGGACAGGGTACGGGGAAAAACTGTTTTTT.

V and J are TRBV6-6 and TRBJ2-3; a weak D match, TRBD1 (7 bases). V was trimmed by 6 bases and J by 3 bases, leaving 16 bases between them. Per germline, CDR1 MNHNY and CDR2 SVGAGI (reference sequence). CDR3 size: 15 residues. The CDR3 sequence: CASSLRQGGTDTQYF. For the CDR3, the DNA is TGTGCCAGCAGCCTAAGACAGGGAGGTACAGATACGCAGTATTTT.

The V and J genes are TRBV28 and TRBJ1-2, with 9 bases that match TRBD1. V was pared by 3 bases and J by 6 bases, with 5 bases of the junction left unmatched. The CDR3 runs to 14 residues. Looked up from germline, CDR1 is MDHEN and CDR2 is SYDVKM. The CDR3 here is CASSFGGQGNGYTF. As DNA, the CDR3 is TGTGCCAGCAGTTTCGGAGGACAGGGGAATGGCTACACCTTC.

The chain carries TRBV19 and TRBJ1-5; TRBD1 matches 10 bases. The CDR3 runs to 15 residues. Germline CDR1 is LNHDA and CDR2 is SQIVND (reference sequence). The V segment lost 5 bases and the J segment 5 bases; nucleotides outside the gene matches: 6. This CDR3 reads CASSVRQGADQPQHF. The CDR3 bases are TGTGCCAGTAGTGTCCGACAGGGGGCTGATCAGCCCCAGCATTTT.

V and J are TRBV27 and TRBJ2-7, with a weak D call TRBD2 (5 bases). Trimming pared 5 bases from V and 2 bases from J, leaving 10 bases between. Germline loops: CDR1 MNHEY, CDR2 SMNVEV (reference sequence). The CDR3 covers 13 residues. Written as DNA, the CDR3 is TGTGCCAGCAGTCGGACTGCAACCTACGAGCAGTACTTC. Translating gives CASSRTATYEQYF.

This rearrangement joins TRBV7-2 to TRBJ2-3, with 7 bases that match TRBD1. Per germline, CDR1 SGHTA and CDR2 FQGNSA. This CDR3 spans 14 amino acids. Trimming at V came to 1 base and at J to 6 bases, leaving 4 bases not matched to a gene. The CDR3 DNA reads as TGTGCCAGCAGCTTAGGAAGGGGGCTTGATACGCAGTATTTT. This codes for CASSLGRGLDTQYF.

This chain joins TRBV2 and TRBJ2-1; D call uncertain. CDR3 length equals 14 residues. Per the germline V gene, CDR1 is SNHLY and CDR2 is FYNNEI. V was clipped by 4 bases and J by 0 bases, with 7 bases between them. Here the CDR3 DNA reads TGTGCCAGCAGTGGCATGAGCTCCTACAATGAGCAGTTCTTC. Translation gives CASSGMSSYNEQFF.

The rearrangement links TRBV18 to TRBJ2-3; no reliable D call. The germline V and J ends were trimmed by 4 bases and 2 bases, with 10 bases remaining between them. Germline-derived CDR1 and CDR2 are KGHSH and LQKENI. The CDR3 loop spans 14 amino acids. CDR3 residues: CASSLRSDTDTQYF. As DNA, the CDR3 is TGTGCCAGCTCACTTCGGTCCGACACAGATACGCAGTATTTT. Full variable domain (missing parts from reference TRBV18 and TRBJ2-3): NAGVMQNPRHLVRRRGQEARLRCSPMKGHSHVYWYRQLPEEGLKFMVYLQKENIIDESGMPKERFSAEFPKEGPSILRIQQVVRGDSAAYFCASSLRSDTDTQYFGPGTRLTVL.

V gene TRBV19 combines with J gene TRBJ2-3; D is possibly TRBD1 (6 bases). Germline V gene data show CDR1 as LNHDA and CDR2 as SQIVND (reference sequence). V lost 5 bases, J lost 0 bases, and 27 bases lay in between. The CDR3 contains 20 residues. For the CDR3, the DNA is TGTGCCAGTAGTCCTCCCCTGGCAGCGTCCAGGGGTTTTAGCACAGATACGCAGTATTTT. Translating gives CASSPPLAASRGFSTDTQYF.

The V call is TRBV5-1, the J call TRBJ1-2; 7 bases match TRBD1. Germline V gene lookup returns CDR1 SGHRS and CDR2 YFSETQ. The V gene end was trimmed by 0 bases and the J gene end by 7 bases; junction bases not matched to a gene: 9. The CDR3 loop spans 15 amino acids. The CDR3, as DNA: TGCGCCAGCAGCTTGGGAGGACAGGCTTTGGGTGGCTACACCTTC. It encodes CASSLGGQALGGYTF.

This rearrangement joins TRBV5-4 to TRBJ1-1; D is possibly TRBD1 (5 bases). V lost 3 bases, J lost 1 base, and 19 bases lay in between. CDR3 length equals 17 residues. Looked up from germline, CDR1 is SGHNT and CDR2 is YYREEE (reference sequence). This CDR3 is CASSSLGQGLKNTEAFF. In DNA form, the CDR3 reads TGTGCCAGCAGCTCCCTGGGGCAGGGACTGAAGAACACTGAAGCTTTCTTT.

The J gene is TRBJ2-7, the V gene TRBV10-1, with D perhaps matching TRBD1 or TRBD2 (5 bases each). Trimming stripped 3 bases from V and 2 bases from J, with 11 bases between. This CDR3 comprises 14 residues. The germline V gene has CDR1 WNHNN and CDR2 SYGVQD (reference sequence). The CDR3 here is CASSDGGRTYEQYF. CDR3 coding DNA: TGCGCCAGCAGTGATGGGGGACGTACCTACGAGCAGTACTTC.

V is TRBV28 and J is TRBJ1-5; D might be TRBD1 (6 bases). The ends were cut back, 2 bases at V and 7 bases at J, with 12 bases in the middle. The CDR3 totals 14 residues. CDR1 and CDR2 from the germline V gene are MDHEN and SYDVKM. This CDR3 reads CASSLKGVMQPQHF. Written as DNA, the CDR3 is TGTGCCAGCAGTTTAAAGGGGGTTATGCAGCCCCAGCATTTT.

The rearrangement joins TRBV20-1 to TRBJ1-2, with no clear D. V was pared by 0 bases and J by 8 bases, with 4 bases between. Germline V gives CDR1 DFQATT, CDR2 SNEGSKA (reference sequence). The CDR3 is 10 amino acids. This chain's CDR3 is CSARDWGYTF. Written as DNA, the CDR3 is TGCAGTGCTAGAGATTGGGGCTACACCTTC.

The gene calls are TRBV6-1 and TRBJ1-6, with TRBD1 as a possible D gene (5 bases). Per germline, CDR1 MNHNS and CDR2 SASEGT. The length of the CDR3 is 13 residues. The V end lost 1 base, the J end lost 11 bases, and 9 bases lay between the germline ends. The CDR3 region is CASSEGAGPPLHF. For the CDR3, the DNA is TGTGCCAGCAGTGAAGGGGCAGGGCCACCCCTCCACTTT.

V is TRBV19 and J is TRBJ2-1; 7 nucleotides line up with TRBD1. V shed 8 bases and J 4 bases; nucleotides not matched to a gene: 5. The CDR3 has 13 residues. Germline values: CDR1 LNHDA, CDR2 SQIVND (reference sequence). The CDR3 reads CASRTGGYNEQFF. In nucleotides, the CDR3 is TGTGCCAGTCGGACAGGTGGTTACAATGAGCAGTTCTTC.

V is TRBV5-1 and J is TRBJ2-7, with 7 bases that match TRBD2. This CDR3 has 14 amino acids. V trimming: 4 bases; J trimming: 0 bases; junction bases outside the gene matches: 4. CDR1 is SGHRS, CDR2 YFSETQ, per germline. The CDR3 sequence is CASSREATSYEQYF. CDR3 in DNA: TGCGCCAGCAGCCGGGAGGCAACCTCCTACGAGCAGTACTTC.

The CDR3 here is CASSPRKRSYEQYF. CDR3 nucleotides: TGTGCCAGCTCACCACGGAAACGGTCCTACGAGCAGTACTTC. The V call is TRBV18, the J call TRBJ2-7; D unresolved. The CDR3 has 14 amino acids. Trimming removed 1 base at V and 1 base at J, with 8 bases between. Germline CDR1 KGHSH, CDR2 LQKENI.